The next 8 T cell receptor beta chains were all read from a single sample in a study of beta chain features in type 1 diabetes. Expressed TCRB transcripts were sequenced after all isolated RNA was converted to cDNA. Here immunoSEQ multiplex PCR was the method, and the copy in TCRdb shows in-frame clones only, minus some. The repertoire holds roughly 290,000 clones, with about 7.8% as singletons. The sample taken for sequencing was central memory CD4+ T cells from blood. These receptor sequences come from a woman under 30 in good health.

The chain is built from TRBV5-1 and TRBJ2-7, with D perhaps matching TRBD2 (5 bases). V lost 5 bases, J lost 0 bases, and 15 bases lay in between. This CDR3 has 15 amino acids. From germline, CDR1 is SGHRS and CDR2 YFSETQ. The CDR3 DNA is TGCGCCAGCAGGCGAAGCGGACCGAGCTCCTACGAGCAGTACTTC. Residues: CASRRSGPSSYEQYF.

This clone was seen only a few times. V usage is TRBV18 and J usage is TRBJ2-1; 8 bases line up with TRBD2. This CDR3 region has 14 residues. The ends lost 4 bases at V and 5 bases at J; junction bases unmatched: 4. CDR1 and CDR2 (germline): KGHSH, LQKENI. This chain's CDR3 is CASSQSGGNNEQFF. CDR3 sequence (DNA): TGTGCCAGCTCACAGAGCGGGGGAAACAATGAGCAGTTCTTC. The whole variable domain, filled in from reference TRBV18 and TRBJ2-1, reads NAGVMQNPRHLVRRRGQEARLRCSPMKGHSHVYWYRQLPEEGLKFMVYLQKENIIDESGMPKERFSAEFPKEGPSILRIQQVVRGDSAAYFCASSQSGGNNEQFFGPGTRLTVL.

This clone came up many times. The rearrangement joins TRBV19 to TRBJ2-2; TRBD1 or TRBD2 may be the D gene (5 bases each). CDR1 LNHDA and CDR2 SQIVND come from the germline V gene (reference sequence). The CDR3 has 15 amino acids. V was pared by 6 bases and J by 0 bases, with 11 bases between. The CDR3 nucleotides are TGTGCCAGTAGGGGGACGGTCGCGAACACCGGGGAGCTGTTTTTT. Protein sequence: CASRGTVANTGELFF.

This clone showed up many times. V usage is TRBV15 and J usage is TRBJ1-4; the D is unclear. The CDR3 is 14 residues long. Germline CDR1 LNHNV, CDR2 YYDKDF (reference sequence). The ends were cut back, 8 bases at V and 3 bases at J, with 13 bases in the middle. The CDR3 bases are TGTGCCACCTCTTTGACGGGAGCTAATGAAAAACTGTTTTTT. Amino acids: CATSLTGANEKLFF.

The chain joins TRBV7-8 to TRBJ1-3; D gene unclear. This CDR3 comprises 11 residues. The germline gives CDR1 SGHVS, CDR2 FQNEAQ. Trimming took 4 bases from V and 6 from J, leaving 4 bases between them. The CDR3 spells CASSSKNTIYF. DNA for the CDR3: TGTGCCAGCAGCTCAAAAAACACCATATATTTT.

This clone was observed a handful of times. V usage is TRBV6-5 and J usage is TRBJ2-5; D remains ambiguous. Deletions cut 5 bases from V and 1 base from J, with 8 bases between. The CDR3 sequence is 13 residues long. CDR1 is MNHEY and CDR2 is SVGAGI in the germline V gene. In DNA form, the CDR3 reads TGTGCCAGCAGTCAACGACTCCAAGAGACCCAGTACTTC. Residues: CASSQRLQETQYF.

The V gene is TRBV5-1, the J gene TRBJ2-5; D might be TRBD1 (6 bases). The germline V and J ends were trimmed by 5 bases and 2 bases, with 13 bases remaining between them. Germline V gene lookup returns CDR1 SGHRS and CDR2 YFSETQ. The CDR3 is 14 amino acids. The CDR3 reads CASSSDSVQETQYF. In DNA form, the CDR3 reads TGCGCCAGCAGTTCGGACAGCGTTCAAGAGACCCAGTACTTC.

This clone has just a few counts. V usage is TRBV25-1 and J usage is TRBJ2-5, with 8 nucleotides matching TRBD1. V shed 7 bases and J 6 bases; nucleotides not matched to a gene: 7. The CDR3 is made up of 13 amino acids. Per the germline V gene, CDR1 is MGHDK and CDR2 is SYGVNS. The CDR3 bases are TGTGCCAGCACACCGGGACAGGCCAAGACCCAGTACTTC. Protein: CASTPGQAKTQYF.